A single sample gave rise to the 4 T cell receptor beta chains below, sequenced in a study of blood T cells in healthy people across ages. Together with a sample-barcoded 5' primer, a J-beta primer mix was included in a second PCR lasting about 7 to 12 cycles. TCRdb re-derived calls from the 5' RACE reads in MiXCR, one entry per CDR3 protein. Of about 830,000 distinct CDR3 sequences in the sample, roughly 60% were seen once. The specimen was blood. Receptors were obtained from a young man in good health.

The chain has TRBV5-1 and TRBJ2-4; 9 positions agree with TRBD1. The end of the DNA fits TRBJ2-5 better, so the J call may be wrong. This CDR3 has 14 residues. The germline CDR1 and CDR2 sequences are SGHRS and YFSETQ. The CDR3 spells CASSLGTGVETQYF. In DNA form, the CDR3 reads TGCGCCAGCAGCTTGGGGACAGGGGTAGAGACCCAGTACTTC.

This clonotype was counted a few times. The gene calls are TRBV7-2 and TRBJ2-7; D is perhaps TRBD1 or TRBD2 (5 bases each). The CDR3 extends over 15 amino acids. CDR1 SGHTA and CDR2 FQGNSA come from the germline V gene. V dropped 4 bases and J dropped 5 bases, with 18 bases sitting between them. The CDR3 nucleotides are TGTGCCAGCAGCTCCGACAGCAGGGAGATCAACGAGCAGTACTTC. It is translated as CASSSDSREINEQYF.

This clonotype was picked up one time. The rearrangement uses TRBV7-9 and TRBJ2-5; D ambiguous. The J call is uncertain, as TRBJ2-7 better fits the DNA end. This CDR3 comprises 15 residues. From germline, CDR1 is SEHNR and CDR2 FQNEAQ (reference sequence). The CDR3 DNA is TGTGCCAGCAGCCCCCCCGAGACGAGTCCCTACGAGCAGTACTTC. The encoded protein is CASSPPETSPYEQYF.

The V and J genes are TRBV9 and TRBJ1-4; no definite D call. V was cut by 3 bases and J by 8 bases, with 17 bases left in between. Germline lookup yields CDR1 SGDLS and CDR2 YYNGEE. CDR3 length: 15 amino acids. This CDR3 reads CASSERGGSREKLFF. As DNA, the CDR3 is TGTGCCAGCAGCGAAAGAGGAGGATCCAGGGAAAAACTGTTTTTT. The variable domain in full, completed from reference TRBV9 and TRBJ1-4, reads DSGVTQTPKHLITATGQRVTLRCSPRSGDLSVYWYQQSLDQGLQFLIQYYNGEERAKGNILERFSAQQFPDLHSELNLSSLELGDSALYFCASSERGGSREKLFFGSGTQLSVL.